A single sample gave rise to the 28 T cell receptor beta chains below, sequenced in a study of T-cell reconstitution after alpha-beta-depleted transplantation in children. A TCRbeta library incorporating unique molecular identifiers was prepared. TCRdb redid the calling of the PCR reads with MiXCR, one entry per CDR3 protein. The repertoire holds hundreds of thousands of distinct CDR3 sequences, with under 20% as singletons. The sequenced sample was PBMCs, mostly from graft donor cells, obtained 360 days after TCRalphabeta/CD19-depleted stem cell transplant. The receptor set was obtained from a boy under two years old who had a stem cell transplant for Wiskott-Aldrich syndrome, so the T cells may come from the graft donor.

J is TRBJ2-7 and V is TRBV3-1; TRBD2 matches 10 bases. The germline V gene encodes CDR1 LGHDT and CDR2 YNNKEL (reference sequence). This CDR3 spans 18 amino acids. The J segment lost 0 bases and the V segment lost 0 bases, leaving 8 bases of the junction unmatched. The CDR3 DNA reads as TGTGCCAGCAGCCAAGATATAAGGGCTAGCGGGGGCTCCTACGAGCAGTACTTC. Its protein is CASSQDIRASGGSYEQYF.

This clonotype appeared a few times. The chain carries TRBV12-3 or TRBV12-4 and TRBJ1-1; no clear D. Trimming removed 7 bases at V and 2 bases at J, with 11 bases between. This CDR3 has 13 amino acids. The CDR3 loop is CASTTRANTEAFF. Written as DNA, the CDR3 is TGTGCCAGCACCACGCGCGCAAACACTGAAGCTTTCTTT.

This chain connects TRBV24-1 to TRBJ2-7, with 7 bases lining up with TRBD1. The CDR3 totals 14 residues. V was clipped by 4 bases and J by 2 bases; unmatched bases: 4. Germline loops: CDR1 KGHDR, CDR2 SFDVKD. CDR3 in amino acids: CATSDSGTAYEQYF. CDR3 nucleotides: TGTGCCACCAGTGACTCCGGGACAGCCTACGAGCAGTACTTC.

The chain uses TRBV29-1 and TRBJ1-4; D possibly corresponds to TRBD1 (6 bases). Germline V CDR1 and CDR2: SQVTM, ANQGSEA. V shed 6 bases and J shed 5 bases, with 13 bases lying between them. The CDR3 has 13 residues. The CDR3 here is CSVAGQYNEKLFF. CDR3 bases: TGCAGCGTCGCTGGACAGTACAATGAAAAACTGTTTTTT.

This chain joins TRBV20-1 and TRBJ2-7; D perhaps matches TRBD1 (6 bases). The ends were cut back, 6 bases at V and 4 bases at J, with 28 bases in the middle. The germline V gene has CDR1 DFQATT and CDR2 SNEGSKA (reference sequence). The CDR3 sequence is 17 residues long. The CDR3 bases are TGCAGTGCCTCGAATACCCGGGACATCCCCCGAGTTTACGAGCAGTACTTC. Its translation: CSASNTRDIPRVYEQYF.

The chain combines TRBV27 with TRBJ2-2; weak D call: TRBD1 (6 bases). In germline, CDR1 is MNHEY, CDR2 SMNVEV (reference sequence). Between the trimmed V and J ends, which lost 5 bases and 8 bases, there was a span of 15 bases. The CDR3 runs to 14 residues. The CDR3 region is CASSPNRVGGELFF. DNA for the CDR3: TGTGCCAGCAGTCCAAACAGGGTCGGGGGGGAGCTGTTTTTT.

This clonotype was found a few times. The rearrangement uses TRBV10-2 and TRBJ2-7; D not resolved. This CDR3 has 14 residues. V was cut by 0 bases and J by 5 bases, with 11 bases left in between. The germline V gene encodes CDR1 WSHSY and CDR2 SAAADI. CDR3 in DNA: TGCGCCAGCAGTGAGTCTGGGTATTCGAACGAGCAGTACTTC. It specifies CASSESGYSNEQYF.

The genes are TRBV5-5 and TRBJ2-7; TRBD2 agrees at 8 bases. From germline, CDR1 is SGHKS and CDR2 YYEKEE (reference sequence). This CDR3 is built from 15 residues. V lost 3 bases to trimming and J lost 4 bases; unmatched junction nucleotides: 9. CDR3 region: CASSSPGLEKYEQYF. The DNA for the CDR3 is TGTGCCAGCAGCTCCCCGGGACTAGAGAAGTACGAGCAGTACTTC.

The table lists this clonotype with many counts. The V call is TRBV5-1, the J call TRBJ2-4, with D perhaps TRBD2 (5 bases). Looked up from germline, CDR1 is SGHRS and CDR2 is YFSETQ. With 4 bases removed from V and 0 bases from J, the gap between germline ends came to 17 bases. CDR3 length: 17 residues. CDR3 in DNA: TGCGCCAGCAGCCTGGACGGGATCGTCGGAGCCAAAAACATTCAGTACTTC. Its protein is CASSLDGIVGAKNIQYF.

The chain uses TRBV10-3 and TRBJ2-1; no definite D call. The DNA end is a closer match to TRBJ2-7, so the J assignment may be wrong. The CDR3 totals 14 residues. Germline-derived CDR1 and CDR2 are ENHRY and SYGVKD. The DNA of the CDR3 is TGTGCCATCAGTGTAACAAAAGCCTCCTACGAGCAGTACTTC. Amino acid sequence: CAISVTKASYEQYF.

The rearrangement links TRBV24-1 to TRBJ2-5; TRBD2 matches 8 bases. After removal of 4 bases from V and 4 bases from J, the junction contained 13 bases not matched to a gene. The CDR3 loop spans 17 amino acids. The germline gives CDR1 KGHDR, CDR2 SFDVKD. CDR3 bases: TGTGCCACCAGTGAACACCCCCCGGGGACTAGGGGAGAGACCCAGTACTTC. The encoded protein is CATSEHPPGTRGETQYF.

This clonotype was detected ten times or more. The chain carries TRBV12-3 or TRBV12-4 and TRBJ2-1, with no clear D. Trimming removed 5 bases at V and 0 bases at J, with 5 bases between. This CDR3 is 13 amino acids long. DNA for the CDR3: TGTGCCAGCAGTCGGGTCTCCTACAATGAGCAGTTCTTC. Amino acid sequence: CASSRVSYNEQFF.

This clonotype came up many times. J is TRBJ2-5 and V is TRBV12-3 or TRBV12-4, with D perhaps TRBD1 (8 bases). Trimming left V 5 bases short and J 3 bases short, with 13 bases between. The CDR3 has 14 residues. CDR3 protein: CASSPTGGEETQYF. The CDR3 region has the DNA TGTGCCAGCAGTCCCACAGGGGGGGAAGAGACCCAGTACTTC.

The J gene is TRBJ2-7, the V gene TRBV10-3; D is perhaps TRBD2 (5 bases). This CDR3 region has 13 residues. V was pared by 4 bases and J by 5 bases, with 12 bases between. The V gene's germline CDR1 is ENHRY and CDR2 SYGVKD. The CDR3 nucleotides are TGTGCCATCAGTGGAACCGGGATCCACGAGCAGTACTTC. It codes for CAISGTGIHEQYF.

This clonotype has only a few counts. This chain connects TRBV24-1 to TRBJ2-7; TRBD2 is a possible D gene (6 bases). Trimming took off 10 bases at V and 2 bases at J, with 11 bases between the two ends. The germline CDR1 and CDR2 sequences are KGHDR and SFDVKD. The length of the CDR3 is 12 residues. The CDR3 coding sequence is TGTGCCACACACGGCGGGACCTACGAGCAGTACTTC. Amino acids: CATHGGTYEQYF.

The chain has TRBV29-1 and TRBJ2-3; TRBD1 aligns across 9 bases. Germline V gene lookup returns CDR1 SQVTM and CDR2 ANQGSEA. The CDR3 is made up of 16 amino acids. V shed 3 bases and J 1 base; nucleotides not matched to a gene: 8. The DNA of the CDR3 is TGCAGCGTTGACTATTGGACAGGGGAAGGCACAGATACGCAGTATTTT. Amino acid sequence: CSVDYWTGEGTDTQYF.

This chain joins TRBV20-1 and TRBJ2-3; possibly TRBD2 for D (5 bases). CDR3 length: 14 amino acids. Germline CDR1 is DFQATT and CDR2 is SNEGSKA (reference sequence). V gave up 4 bases and J gave up 3 bases, with 14 bases separating them. The DNA of the CDR3 is TGCAGTGCTACCGTAGCGAAACTTACAGATACGCAGTATTTT. Its translation is CSATVAKLTDTQYF.

DNA of the CDR3: TGCAGTGCCTCTAGGCGCAATGAGCAGTTCTTC. Translation gives CSASRRNEQFF. The chain combines TRBV20-1 with TRBJ2-1; unclear D gene. V was cut by 6 bases and J by 6 bases, with 9 bases left in between. The CDR3 length is 11 residues. CDR1 is DFQATT and CDR2 is SNEGSKA in the germline V gene (reference sequence).

The chain combines TRBV6-1 with TRBJ2-2; possibly TRBD1 or TRBD2 for D (6 bases each). V was shortened by 6 bases and J by 4 bases, with 21 bases between the two germline ends. Per germline, CDR1 MNHNS and CDR2 SASEGT. The length of the CDR3 is 17 residues. CDR3 DNA sequence: TGTGCCAGCAGGATCCGTGTAGGGGGGAAAGGCACCGGGGAGCTGTTTTTT. Translated: CASRIRVGGKGTGELFF.

The chain recombines TRBV5-4 with TRBJ2-5; maybe TRBD2 (6 bases). V was trimmed by 3 bases and J by 3 bases, leaving 15 bases between them. Germline CDR1 and CDR2: SGHNT and YYREEE (reference sequence). The CDR3 is made up of 15 amino acids. In DNA, the CDR3 is TGTGCCAGCAGCTCACGGGACTCAAATAAAGAGACCCAGTACTTC. Its translation: CASSSRDSNKETQYF.

J is TRBJ2-7 and V is TRBV6-5; D is tentatively TRBD1 or TRBD2 (6 bases each). The CDR3 is 16 amino acids. Germline-derived CDR1 and CDR2 are MNHEY and SVGAGI. The V gene lost 4 bases and the J gene lost 1 base, with 17 bases spanning the gap. The CDR3 here is CASSSGGGIYSYEQYF. CDR3 in DNA: TGTGCCAGCAGTTCAGGAGGGGGGATTTATTCCTACGAGCAGTACTTC.

This clonotype occurred a few times. CDR3 bases: TGCGCCAGCAGCTTGGCGGGACACGGCTTCTATGGCTACACCTTC. Translated: CASSLAGHGFYGYTF. The chain couples TRBV5-1 to TRBJ1-2; possible D gene TRBD1, 6 bases. Germline assignment: CDR1 SGHRS and CDR2 YFSETQ. Trimming stripped 0 bases from V and 4 bases from J, with 13 bases between. This CDR3 has 15 residues.

This chain links TRBV7-9 with TRBJ2-7, with TRBD1 matching 7 bases. Trimming cost V 5 bases and J 5 bases; bases outside gene matches: 6. The V gene's germline CDR1 is SEHNR and CDR2 FQNEAQ (reference sequence). This CDR3 is 13 amino acids long. CDR3 sequence reads: CASSIHRGHEQYF. The CDR3 bases are TGTGCCAGCAGCATCCACAGGGGTCACGAGCAGTACTTC.

The chain employs TRBV5-1 and TRBJ2-7; 9 positions match TRBD1. V trimming: 4 bases; J trimming: 7 bases; junction bases outside the gene matches: 15. The CDR3 consists of 16 residues. Germline values: CDR1 SGHRS, CDR2 YFSETQ. The CDR3 DNA sequence: TGCGCCAGCAGCGCGTCGGCCGGGACAGGGAGGTGGGAGCAGTACTTC. This sequence encodes CASSASAGTGRWEQYF.

This clonotype was detected only a few times. This chain uses TRBV7-2 with TRBJ2-7, with 8 positions matching TRBD1. Germline-derived CDR1 and CDR2 are SGHTA and FQGNSA. V gave up 0 bases and J gave up 2 bases; unmatched junction bases: 9. The CDR3 has 17 residues. The CDR3 here is CASSLAISGGVTYEQYF. In DNA, the CDR3 is TGTGCCAGCAGCTTAGCGATTTCAGGGGGCGTCACCTACGAGCAGTACTTC.

This chain connects TRBV7-2 to TRBJ1-4; 9 nucleotides line up with TRBD1. Germline CDR1 is SGHTA and CDR2 is FQGNSA. The CDR3 is 14 amino acids. J lost 3 bases, V lost 5 bases, and 1 base had no gene match. In DNA form, the CDR3 reads TGTGCCAGCAGCCGGGACAGGGCTAATGAAAAACTGTTTTTT. Protein sequence: CASSRDRANEKLFF.

This clonotype appeared many times. The chain combines TRBV25-1 with TRBJ1-6; tentatively, D is TRBD1 (6 bases). Germline CDR1 MGHDK, CDR2 SYGVNS. Trimming took 6 bases from V and 7 from J, leaving 10 bases between them. CDR3 length equals 13 residues. CDR3 nucleotide sequence: TGTGCCAGCAGCCCCGGGACAAATTCACCCCTCCACTTT. This encodes CASSPGTNSPLHF.

This clonotype was detected a few times. The chain couples TRBV7-8 to TRBJ2-7, with 9 bases lining up with TRBD1. The V gene end was trimmed by 6 bases and the J gene end by 5 bases; junction bases not matched to a gene: 17. The CDR3 is 17 residues long. Germline CDR1 and CDR2: SGHVS and FQNEAQ. In nucleotides, the CDR3 is TGTGCCAGCAGTCGAAGCGGGACAGGGAAAAGAAGGGACGAGCAGTACTTC. This codes for CASSRSGTGKRRDEQYF.